Each of the 13 T cell receptor beta chains below was sequenced from the same sample in a study of shared clonotypes between healthy human individuals. The repertoire was sequenced with immunoSEQ multiplex PCR; TCRdb's copy has only in-frame clones and lacks some. The data show about 180,000 clones, with 90% to 95% seen just once and around 0.072% held by the top ten. Sequenced sample: naive CD4+ T cells sorted from blood. Subset defined: CD45RA+ positively selected. These receptors came from a woman in her twenties or thirties in good health.

The chain employs TRBV4-1 and TRBJ2-5; D gene ambiguous. Judging by the DNA end, TRBJ2-7 fits better; the J call may be wrong. Germline V gives CDR1 MGHRA, CDR2 YSYEKL. There are 16 residues in the CDR3. CDR3 amino acids: CASSQDLRGTTYEQYF. As DNA, the CDR3 is TGCGCCAGCAGCCAAGATCTTCGTGGCACAACCTACGAGCAGTACTTC.

The chain recombines TRBV28 with TRBJ2-7; D unresolved. This CDR3 region has 14 residues. V was cut by 3 bases and J by 2 bases, with 11 bases left in between. Germline values: CDR1 MDHEN, CDR2 SYDVKM. The CDR3 reads CASSFWRKTYEQYF. CDR3 sequence (DNA): TGTGCCAGCAGTTTTTGGCGGAAAACCTACGAGCAGTACTTC. The variable domain in full, completed from reference TRBV28 and TRBJ2-7, reads DVKVTQSSRYLVKRTGEKVFLECVQDMDHENMFWYRQDPGLGLRLIYFSYDVKMKEKGDIPEGYSVSREKKERFSLILESASTNQTSMYLCASSFWRKTYEQYFGPGTRLTVT.

This clone has a single count. The CDR3 DNA sequence: TGTGCCAGCAGCTTCTTCTACGAGCAGTACTTC. It is translated as CASSFFYEQYF. The rearrangement links TRBV7-2 to TRBJ2-7; D remains unclear. Trimming pared 3 bases from V and 3 bases from J, leaving 3 bases between. The length of the CDR3 is 11 residues. Germline V gene data show CDR1 as SGHTA and CDR2 as FQGNSA.

This sequence joins TRBV29-1 and TRBJ2-5; D gene ambiguous. The germline gives CDR1 SQVTM, CDR2 ANQGSEA. V shed 1 base and J shed 2 bases, with 8 bases lying between them. The CDR3 has 13 amino acids. The CDR3 DNA reads as TGCAGCGTTGAAGCGGACGGACAAGAGACCCAGTACTTC. Translating it yields CSVEADGQETQYF.

J is TRBJ2-7 and V is TRBV15, with D possibly called TRBD1 or TRBD2 (5 bases each). With 0 bases removed from V and 2 bases from J, the gap between germline ends came to 17 bases. Germline loops: CDR1 LNHNV, CDR2 YYDKDF (reference sequence). The CDR3 is 17 residues long. CDR3 coding DNA: TGTGCCACCAGCAGAGATAGATTTGGGACGGATACCTACGAGCAGTACTTC. It yields the protein CATSRDRFGTDTYEQYF.

In this sample, this clone turned up once. The chain joins TRBV18 to TRBJ1-6, with 7 positions matching TRBD1. The V gene's germline CDR1 is KGHSH and CDR2 LQKENI. The CDR3 runs 14 residues. V gave up 4 bases and J gave up 7 bases; unmatched junction bases: 4. CDR3 in DNA: TGTGCCAGCTCACTCACAGGGGACAATTCACCCCTCCACTTT. It translates to CASSLTGDNSPLHF.

The chain recombines TRBV29-1 with TRBJ2-5; D is possibly TRBD1 or TRBD2 (5 bases each). Germline CDR1 reads SQVTM; CDR2 reads ANQGSEA. Trimming took off 3 bases at V and 4 bases at J, with 12 bases between the two ends. The CDR3 consists of 13 residues. This CDR3 reads CSVESGPRETQYF. The DNA of the CDR3 is TGCAGCGTTGAGTCGGGGCCCCGAGAGACCCAGTACTTC.

The chain combines TRBV11-2 with TRBJ2-7; 12 nucleotides match TRBD1. Trimming cost V 3 bases and J 2 bases; bases outside gene matches: 2. Per the germline V gene, CDR1 is SGHAT and CDR2 is FQNNGV. This CDR3 has 15 residues. CDR3: CASSLGTGGPYEQYF. In DNA, the CDR3 is TGTGCCAGCAGCTTGGGGACAGGGGGCCCCTACGAGCAGTACTTC.

The chain couples TRBV6-4 to TRBJ2-7, with D maybe TRBD1 (5 bases). Trimming stripped 1 base from V and 2 bases from J, with 15 bases between. Germline-derived CDR1 and CDR2 are MRHNA and SNTAGT. The CDR3 is 16 amino acids. The CDR3, as DNA: TGTGCCAGCAGTGACTGCCGGGCCGTCAGGGCCTACGAGCAGTACTTC. Protein product: CASSDCRAVRAYEQYF.

The chain carries TRBV7-2 and TRBJ2-5; 12 bases match TRBD2. Germline-derived CDR1 and CDR2 are SGHTA and FQGNSA. The V gene end was trimmed by 5 bases and the J gene end by 5 bases; junction bases not matched to a gene: 12. The CDR3 is 17 residues long. The CDR3 DNA sequence: TGTGCCAGCAGCCAAACACGGACTAGCGGGAAATGGGAGACCCAGTACTTC. It encodes CASSQTRTSGKWETQYF.

This clone has more than one count but fewer than ten. The chain joins TRBV28 to TRBJ1-2; D is undetermined. In germline, CDR1 is MDHEN, CDR2 SYDVKM. The V end lost 5 bases, the J end lost 3 bases, and 7 bases lay between the germline ends. The CDR3 has 12 amino acids. The DNA for the CDR3 is TGTGCCAGCAGTCAGCCCCACTATGGCTACACCTTC. Protein product: CASSQPHYGYTF.

The genes are TRBV2 and TRBJ2-7; D might be TRBD1 (5 bases). The CDR3 totals 13 residues. Trimming took off 6 bases at V and 1 base at J, with 10 bases between the two ends. In germline, CDR1 is SNHLY, CDR2 FYNNEI. This chain's CDR3 is CASRTDSSYEQYF. The CDR3 DNA reads TGTGCCAGCAGGACCGACAGTTCCTACGAGCAGTACTTC. Full variable domain (missing parts from reference TRBV2 and TRBJ2-7): EPEVTQTPSHQVTQMGQEVILRCVPISNHLYFYWYRQILGQKVEFLVSFYNNEISEKSEIFDDQFSVERPDGSNFTLKIRSTKLEDSAMYFCASRTDSSYEQYFGPGTRLTVT.

The chain links TRBV30 to TRBJ2-5; 9 bases are shared with TRBD1. The J call may be faulty, since TRBJ2-7 better matches the DNA end. CDR3 length equals 13 residues. CDR1 GTSNPN and CDR2 SVGIG come from the germline V gene (reference sequence). The CDR3, as DNA: TGTGCCTGGAACACAGGGGGCAAGGCCGAGCAGTACTTC. Its translation is CAWNTGGKAEQYF.